The next 20 T cell receptor beta chains were all read from a single sample in a study of T cell repertoires in cytomegalovirus infection. TCRdb re-called the reads with MiXCR, one entry per CDR3 protein. The sample includes over 300,000 distinct CDR3 sequences, roughly 17% of them seen just once. The sequenced sample consisted of PBMCs. These receptors came from a human donor in good health (CMV status not recorded). Some clones in this sample may be carry-over from other donors' samples.

The sample holds a few counts of this clonotype. The genes are TRBV18 and TRBJ1-2, with TRBD1 matching over 8 bases. Germline-derived CDR1 and CDR2 are KGHSH and LQKENI. The CDR3 is 15 amino acids. V lost 2 bases and J lost 4; bases outside the gene matches: 6. This CDR3 reads CASSPGSGQAYGYTF. In DNA, the CDR3 is TGTGCCAGCTCACCAGGCTCGGGACAGGCCTATGGCTACACCTTC.

This clonotype came up a few times. The chain is built from TRBV12-3 or TRBV12-4 and TRBJ1-1; tentative D call: TRBD1 (6 bases). There are 14 residues in the CDR3. Trimming stripped 6 bases from V and 1 base from J, with 12 bases between. The chain's CDR3 is CASRQQGENTEAFF. CDR3 nucleotides: TGTGCCAGCAGGCAACAGGGTGAGAACACTGAAGCTTTCTTT.

This clonotype occurred a few times. The chain uses TRBV3-1 and TRBJ2-7; D unresolved. In germline, CDR1 is LGHDT, CDR2 YNNKEL (reference sequence). The CDR3 extends over 12 amino acids. V was clipped by 2 bases and J by 6 bases, with 8 bases between them. CDR3 amino acids: CASSQLGSEQYF. In nucleotides, the CDR3 is TGTGCCAGCAGCCAACTGGGAAGCGAGCAGTACTTC.

This clonotype was seen repeatedly, ten times or more. This chain links TRBV12-3 or TRBV12-4 with TRBJ2-1; D is undetermined. This CDR3 is 14 amino acids long. The V and J ends lost 0 bases and 6 bases respectively, with 9 bases between them. This CDR3 is CASSLAQDTNEQFF. CDR3 DNA sequence: TGTGCCAGCAGTTTAGCCCAGGATACCAATGAGCAGTTCTTC.

This rearrangement joins TRBV4-3 to TRBJ1-5; D call uncertain. CDR1 is LGHNA and CDR2 is YSLEER in the germline V gene. The CDR3 runs 13 residues. V was cut by 0 bases and J by 9 bases, with 9 bases left in between. The CDR3 DNA is TGCGCCAGCAGCCAAGACCTGGGCGGGCCCCAGCATTTT. Amino acid sequence: CASSQDLGGPQHF.

The gene calls are TRBV19 and TRBJ2-7, with 7 bases aligning to TRBD1. There are 13 residues in the CDR3. The V segment lost 5 bases and the J segment 1 base; nucleotides outside the gene matches: 2. The germline gives CDR1 LNHDA, CDR2 SQIVND (reference sequence). CDR3 sequence: CASSEQGSYEQYF. The CDR3 DNA sequence: TGTGCCAGTAGTGAACAGGGGTCCTACGAGCAGTACTTC.

The chain couples TRBV6-5 to TRBJ1-3, with D hard to call. The CDR3 has 16 amino acids. Trimming stripped 4 bases from V and 4 bases from J, with 17 bases between. CDR1 and CDR2 from the germline V gene are MNHEY and SVGAGI. The CDR3 spells CASSFSRVASGNTIYF. In nucleotides, the CDR3 is TGTGCCAGCAGTTTCAGCCGGGTTGCTAGCGGAAACACCATATATTTT.

The V call is TRBV20-1, the J call TRBJ1-6; a possible D gene is TRBD1 (6 bases). Germline V gene lookup returns CDR1 DFQATT and CDR2 SNEGSKA (reference sequence). The V and J ends lost 5 bases and 10 bases respectively, with 15 bases between them. The length of the CDR3 is 13 residues. DNA of the CDR3: TGCAGTGCTTCCCGGACAGAGGGCTCACCCCTCCACTTT. Its protein is CSASRTEGSPLHF.

The chain has TRBV20-1 and TRBJ1-1; 8 bases line up with TRBD1. CDR1 is DFQATT, CDR2 SNEGSKA, per germline (reference sequence). This CDR3 contains 14 residues. V shed 3 bases and J 1 base; nucleotides not matched to a gene: 4. CDR3 in DNA: TGCAGTGCTAGTTACGGACAGGGGAACACTGAAGCTTTCTTT. Amino acid sequence: CSASYGQGNTEAFF.

This clonotype was observed at least ten times. The chain uses TRBV6-1 and TRBJ1-1; D is possibly TRBD1 (5 bases). There are 14 residues in the CDR3. Germline V lookup: CDR1 MNHNS, CDR2 SASEGT. V shed 6 bases and J shed 2 bases, with 13 bases lying between them. The CDR3 region has the DNA TGTGCCAGCAGGGTACAGACAGCAAACACTGAAGCTTTCTTT. Translating it yields CASRVQTANTEAFF.

This clonotype was detected only a few times. The chain combines TRBV5-6 with TRBJ1-3, with 8 bases lining up with TRBD1. The length of the CDR3 is 16 residues. The V segment lost 0 bases and the J segment 3 bases; nucleotides outside the gene matches: 5. Germline V gene data show CDR1 as SGHDT and CDR2 as YYEEEE. DNA for the CDR3: TGTGCCAGCAGCTTGGAATCGACAGGGGTTGGAAACACCATATATTTT. Translating it yields CASSLESTGVGNTIYF.

For the CDR3, the DNA is TGCGCCAGCAGCCCCGGGACGGAGCCCTATGGCTACACCTTC. It translates to CASSPGTEPYGYTF. This chain connects TRBV5-1 to TRBJ1-2, with D maybe TRBD1 (5 bases). The CDR3 consists of 14 residues. Trimming left V 4 bases short and J 4 bases short, with 14 bases between. The germline gives CDR1 SGHRS, CDR2 YFSETQ.

This clonotype was recorded many times. This sequence joins TRBV11-2 and TRBJ1-2; a possible D gene is TRBD1 (6 bases). The CDR3 runs 13 residues. Per the germline V gene, CDR1 is SGHAT and CDR2 is FQNNGV. Trimming pared 5 bases from V and 6 bases from J, leaving 13 bases between. The CDR3 bases are TGTGCCAGCAGCACAACAGGGTCGGATGGCTACACCTTC. Translating it yields CASSTTGSDGYTF.

This clonotype came up a few times. The rearrangement uses TRBV5-1 and TRBJ2-3, with D perhaps TRBD2 (5 bases). Germline CDR1 and CDR2: SGHRS and YFSETQ. V dropped 4 bases and J dropped 2 bases, with 11 bases sitting between them. The CDR3 has 14 amino acids. CDR3 DNA: TGCGCCAGCAGCGGGAGTTTAGTCACAGATACGCAGTATTTT. Translated, it gives CASSGSLVTDTQYF. Based on the CDR3 plus reference TRBV5-1 and TRBJ2-3, the full variable domain is KAGVTQTPRYLIKTRGQQVTLSCSPISGHRSVSWYQQTPGQGLQFLFEYFSETQRNKGNFPGRFSGRQFSNSRSEMNVSTLELGDSALYLCASSGSLVTDTQYFGPGTRLTVL.

V gene TRBV7-3 combines with J gene TRBJ1-1; D gene uncertain. The germline CDR1 and CDR2 sequences are SGHTA and FQGTGA. The V end was cut by 2 bases, the J end by 5 bases, with 9 bases between. The length of the CDR3 is 13 residues. The CDR3 is CASSLRRETEAFF. CDR3 DNA: TGTGCCAGCAGCTTACGTAGGGAGACTGAAGCTTTCTTT.

The chain is built from TRBV7-9 and TRBJ1-1, with 10 bases matching TRBD1. Trimming took 4 bases from V and 7 from J; bases not matched to a gene: 3. CDR1 is SEHNR and CDR2 is FQNEAQ in the germline V gene (reference sequence). CDR3 length: 13 residues. The chain's CDR3 is CASSWDRGFEAFF. The CDR3 nucleotides are TGTGCCAGCAGCTGGGACAGGGGTTTTGAAGCTTTCTTT.

This clonotype was detected many times. The chain is built from TRBV7-2 and TRBJ1-6; no definite D call. Germline assignment: CDR1 SGHTA and CDR2 FQGNSA. CDR3 length: 14 residues. V shed 1 base and J shed 8 bases, with 9 bases lying between them. The CDR3 loop reads CASSLVGGDSPLHF. CDR3 nucleotides: TGTGCCAGCAGCTTAGTAGGTGGGGATTCACCCCTCCACTTT. Full variable domain (missing parts from reference TRBV7-2 and TRBJ1-6): GAGVSQSPSNKVTEKGKDVELRCDPISGHTALYWYRQSLGQGLEFLIYFQGNSAPDKSGLPSDRFSAERTGGSVSTLTIQRTQQEDSAVYLCASSLVGGDSPLHFGNGTRLTVT.

This clonotype was detected ten times or more. The J gene is TRBJ2-7, the V gene TRBV11-1; 9 bases agree with TRBD1. This CDR3 spans 14 amino acids. Germline lookup yields CDR1 SGHAT and CDR2 FQDESV (reference sequence). J was trimmed by 1 base and V by 5 bases; bases with no gene match: 3. CDR3 in DNA: TGTGCCAGCAGCGGACAGGGGCTATCCTACGAGCAGTACTTC. Translated, it gives CASSGQGLSYEQYF.

This clonotype was detected ten times or more. The chain recombines TRBV7-6 with TRBJ2-7, with 7 bases that match TRBD1. The CDR3 spans 12 residues. In germline, CDR1 is SGHVS, CDR2 FNYEAQ. The V gene end was trimmed by 5 bases and the J gene end by 5 bases; junction bases not matched to a gene: 3. The CDR3 bases are TGTGCCAGCAGCCACGGACAGGACGAGCAGTACTTC. The encoded protein is CASSHGQDEQYF.

This clonotype was detected once. A read error may be the cause here, since a much bigger clone is one base away. This chain joins TRBV28 and TRBJ1-5, with D uncertain. CDR3 length equals 12 residues. V was pared by 3 bases and J by 3 bases, with 3 bases between. Germline CDR1 reads MDHEN; CDR2 reads SYDVKM. CDR3 sequence: CASSFPNQPQHF. The DNA of the CDR3 is TGTGCCAGCAGTTTTCCCAATCAGCCCCAGCATTTT.